This TCR beta chain originates from a study of cytomegalovirus exposure and HLA in healthy donors. Study summary: HLA-typed donors contributed some 77 million unique TCRs, which were held in an early data release.

Primers included in the PCR were 60 Vbeta and 13 Jbeta primers. Method: immunoSEQ multiplex PCR; TCRdb's copy keeps in-frame clones and lacks some. The sample holds more than 200,000 clones, approximately 80% seen once. Points on this clone: No antigen is known for it.

Study observations and caveats: Specificity for CMV antigens was confirmed in vitro for a few of the CMV-associated chains. It was reported that TCR beta sequences correctly inferred the HLA-A and HLA-B alleles for most subjects. The authors later linked a missense DCLRE1C variant to TCR beta V- and J-gene trimming.

V was pared by 1 base and J by 5 bases, with 11 bases between. Germline values: CDR1 SGHDN, CDR2 FVKESK. CDR3 length: 14 amino acids. Sequenced material: PBMCs. This sequence joins TRBV14 and TRBJ1-1; tentatively, D is TRBD1 (5 bases). This TCR was recovered from a man aged 40-49 years in good health and CMV-seronegative. The CDR3 nucleotides read TGTGCCAGCAGCCAAGTGGGGGGGAGGACTGAAGCTTTCTTT. Translated, it gives CASSQVGGRTEAFF.